In its sample, the clone carrying this TCR beta chain was seen many times. From alopecia areata patients, lesional scalp punch biopsies and peripheral blood were collected. The record originates from a study of CD8+ T cells in alopecia areata. About the research overall: A regimen of oral tofacitinib, 5 to 10 mg twice daily, was given to treated patients.

RNA, once extracted, was reverse transcribed into cDNA for use as the sequencing template. The method was immunoSEQ multiplex PCR; TCRdb's version includes in-frame clones alone and lacks a portion of them. The repertoire holds 140,000 to 150,000 clones, with more than 40% as singletons. Losses at the gene ends were 10 bases for V and 2 bases for J; bases not matched to a gene: 4. The germline gives CDR1 MNHEY, CDR2 SVGAGI. The CDR3 totals 14 residues. V gene TRBV6-5 combines with J gene TRBJ2-3, with 12 positions matching TRBD2. The sequence came from a human donor with alopecia areata. The sample consisted of CD4+ T cells sorted from blood. DNA of the CDR3: TGTGCCACCCGGACTAGCGGGAACACAGATACGCAGTATTTT. Its translation is CATRTSGNTDTQYF.